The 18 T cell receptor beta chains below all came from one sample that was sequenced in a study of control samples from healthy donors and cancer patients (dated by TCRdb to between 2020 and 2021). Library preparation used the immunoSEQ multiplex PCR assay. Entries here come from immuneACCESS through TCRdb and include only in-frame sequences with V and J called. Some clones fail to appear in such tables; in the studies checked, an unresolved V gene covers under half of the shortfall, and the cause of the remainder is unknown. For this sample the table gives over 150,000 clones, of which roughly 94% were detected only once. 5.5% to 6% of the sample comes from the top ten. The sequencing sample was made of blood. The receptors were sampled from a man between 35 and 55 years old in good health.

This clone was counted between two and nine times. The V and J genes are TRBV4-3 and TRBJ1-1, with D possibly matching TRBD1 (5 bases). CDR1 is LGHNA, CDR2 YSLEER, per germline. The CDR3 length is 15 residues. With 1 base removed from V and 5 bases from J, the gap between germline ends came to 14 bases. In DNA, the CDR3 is TGCGCCAGCAGCCAAGCGCGGGGGAGGGTTACTGAAGCTTTCTTT. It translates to CASSQARGRVTEAFF.

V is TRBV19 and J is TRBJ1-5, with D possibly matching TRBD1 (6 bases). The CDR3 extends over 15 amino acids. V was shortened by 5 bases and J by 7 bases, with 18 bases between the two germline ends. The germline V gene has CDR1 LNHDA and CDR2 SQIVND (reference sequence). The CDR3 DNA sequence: TGTGCCAGTAGTCCGTCGGGGGGCTCGAGACAGCCCCAGCATTTT. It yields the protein CASSPSGGSRQPQHF.

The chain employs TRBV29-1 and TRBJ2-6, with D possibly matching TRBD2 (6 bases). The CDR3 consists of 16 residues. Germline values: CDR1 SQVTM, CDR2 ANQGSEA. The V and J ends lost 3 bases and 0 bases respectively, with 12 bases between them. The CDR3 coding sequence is TGCAGCGTTGATATTGGGGGGTTCTCTGGGGCCAACGTCCTGACTTTC. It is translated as CSVDIGGFSGANVLTF.

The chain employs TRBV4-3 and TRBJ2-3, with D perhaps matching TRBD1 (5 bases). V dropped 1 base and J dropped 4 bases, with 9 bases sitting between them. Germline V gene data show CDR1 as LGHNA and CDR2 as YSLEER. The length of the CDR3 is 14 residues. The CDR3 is CASSQVMGPDTQYF. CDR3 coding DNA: TGCGCCAGCAGCCAAGTGATGGGGCCAGATACGCAGTATTTT.

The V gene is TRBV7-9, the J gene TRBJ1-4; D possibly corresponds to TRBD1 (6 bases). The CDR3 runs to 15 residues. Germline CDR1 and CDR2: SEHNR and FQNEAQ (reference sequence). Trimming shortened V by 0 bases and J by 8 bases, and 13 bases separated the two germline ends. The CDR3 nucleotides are TGTGCCAGCAGCTTAGCGGGGGGGCATGGGGAAAAACTGTTTTTT. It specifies CASSLAGGHGEKLFF.

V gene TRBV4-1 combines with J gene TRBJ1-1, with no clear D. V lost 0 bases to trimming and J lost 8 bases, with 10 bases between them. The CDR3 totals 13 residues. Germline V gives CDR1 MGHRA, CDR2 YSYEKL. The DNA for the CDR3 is TGCGCCAGCAGCCAAGAGGCAGATGCAGAAGCTTTCTTT. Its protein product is CASSQEADAEAFF.

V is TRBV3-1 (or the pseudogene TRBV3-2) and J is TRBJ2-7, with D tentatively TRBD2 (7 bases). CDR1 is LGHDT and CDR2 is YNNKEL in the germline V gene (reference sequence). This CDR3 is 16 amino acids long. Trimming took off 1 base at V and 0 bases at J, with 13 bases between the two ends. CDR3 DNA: TGTGCCAGCAGCCAAGTCTCTCGGGGGGCCTCCTACGAGCAGTACTTC. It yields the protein CASSQVSRGASYEQYF.

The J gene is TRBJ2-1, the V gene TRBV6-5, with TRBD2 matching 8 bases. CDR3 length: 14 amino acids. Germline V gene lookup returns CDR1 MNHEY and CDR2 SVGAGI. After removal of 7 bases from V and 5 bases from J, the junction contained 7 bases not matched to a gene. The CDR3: CASKRAGGDNEQFF. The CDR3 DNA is TGTGCCAGCAAGAGGGCGGGGGGCGACAATGAGCAGTTCTTC.

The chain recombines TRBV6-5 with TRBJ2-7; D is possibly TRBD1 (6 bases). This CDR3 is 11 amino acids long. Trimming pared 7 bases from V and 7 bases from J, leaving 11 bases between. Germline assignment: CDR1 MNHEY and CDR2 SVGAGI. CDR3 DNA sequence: TGTGCCAGCACACAGGGCCGGGAGCAGTACTTC. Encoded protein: CASTQGREQYF.

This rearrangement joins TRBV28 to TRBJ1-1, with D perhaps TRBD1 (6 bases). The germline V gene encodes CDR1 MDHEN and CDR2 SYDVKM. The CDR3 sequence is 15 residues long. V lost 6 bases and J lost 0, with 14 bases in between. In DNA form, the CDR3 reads TGTGCCAGCAGACTACAGGGTAAGGTGAACACTGAAGCTTTCTTT. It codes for CASRLQGKVNTEAFF.

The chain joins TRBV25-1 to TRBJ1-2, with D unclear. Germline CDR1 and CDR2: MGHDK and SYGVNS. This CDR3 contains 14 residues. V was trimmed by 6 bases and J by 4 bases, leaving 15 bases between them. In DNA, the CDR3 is TGTGCCAGCAGCCCTCTTTTGGGCCCCTATGGCTACACCTTC. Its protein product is CASSPLLGPYGYTF.

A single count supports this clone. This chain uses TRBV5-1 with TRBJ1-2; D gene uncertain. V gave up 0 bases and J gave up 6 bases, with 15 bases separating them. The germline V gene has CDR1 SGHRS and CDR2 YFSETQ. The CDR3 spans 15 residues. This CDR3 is CASSLEGTPGNGYTF. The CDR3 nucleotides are TGCGCCAGCAGCTTGGAGGGTACGCCGGGAAATGGCTACACCTTC. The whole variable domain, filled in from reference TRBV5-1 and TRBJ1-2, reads KAGVTQTPRYLIKTRGQQVTLSCSPISGHRSVSWYQQTPGQGLQFLFEYFSETQRNKGNFPGRFSGRQFSNSRSEMNVSTLELGDSALYLCASSLEGTPGNGYTFGSGTRLTVV.

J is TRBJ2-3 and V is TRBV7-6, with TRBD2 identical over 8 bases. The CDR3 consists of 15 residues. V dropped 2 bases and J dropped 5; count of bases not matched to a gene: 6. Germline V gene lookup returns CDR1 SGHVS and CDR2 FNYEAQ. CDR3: CASSLNGGVIDTQYF. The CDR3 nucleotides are TGTGCCAGCAGCTTAAACGGGGGGGTGATAGATACGCAGTATTTT.

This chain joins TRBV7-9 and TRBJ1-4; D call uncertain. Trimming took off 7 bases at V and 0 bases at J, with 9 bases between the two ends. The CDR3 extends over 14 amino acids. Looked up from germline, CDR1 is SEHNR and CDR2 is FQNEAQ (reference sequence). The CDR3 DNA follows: TGTGCCAGCACCTTGGGTGCAACTAATGAAAAACTGTTTTTT. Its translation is CASTLGATNEKLFF.

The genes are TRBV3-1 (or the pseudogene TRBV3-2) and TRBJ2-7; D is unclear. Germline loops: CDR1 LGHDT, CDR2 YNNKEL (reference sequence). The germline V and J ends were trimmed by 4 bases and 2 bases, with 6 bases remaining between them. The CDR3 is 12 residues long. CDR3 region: CASSPNTYEQYF. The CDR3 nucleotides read TGTGCCAGCAGCCCCAATACCTACGAGCAGTACTTC.

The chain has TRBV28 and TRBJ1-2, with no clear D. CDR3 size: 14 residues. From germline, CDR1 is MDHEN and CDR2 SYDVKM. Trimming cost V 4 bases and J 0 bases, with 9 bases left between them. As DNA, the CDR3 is TGTGCCAGCAGTTGGCGCGGTCCTAACTATGGCTACACCTTC. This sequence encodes CASSWRGPNYGYTF.

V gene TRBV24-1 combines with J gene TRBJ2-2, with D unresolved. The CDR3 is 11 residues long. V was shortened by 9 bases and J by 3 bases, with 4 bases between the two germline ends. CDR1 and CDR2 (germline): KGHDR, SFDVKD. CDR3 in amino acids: CATPHTGELFF. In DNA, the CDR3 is TGTGCCACCCCCCACACCGGGGAGCTGTTTTTT.

For the CDR3, the DNA is TGTGCCAGCAAGGCACTCTACTATGGCTACACCTTC. This codes for CASKALYYGYTF. The J gene is TRBJ1-2, the V gene TRBV28; D ambiguous. The V gene's germline CDR1 is MDHEN and CDR2 SYDVKM. Trimming removed 7 bases at V and 3 bases at J, with 9 bases between. The CDR3 is 12 residues long.